This TCR beta chain was obtained from a study of blood T cell repertoires in COVID-19. In the original analysis: It was from reference gene primer amplification that nucleated cell counts were estimated. Libraries were prepared by immunoSEQ multiplex PCR; TCRdb keeps only in-frame clonotypes and omits some of them. V and J calls and clone size are as listed in that table; D and trimming were resolved from the DNA. The sample records about 430,000 clones, 70% to 90% being singletons. Recruited during active infection, patients (from Seattle) were subsequently followed longitudinally. This CDR3 region has 13 residues. Trimming stripped 1 base from V and 1 base from J, with 4 bases between. Germline V gives CDR1 KGHSH, CDR2 LQKENI.

The sample comprised peripheral blood. The origin of this receptor is a man between 18 and 35 years old with COVID-19, enrolled during active disease. The genes are TRBV18 and TRBJ2-5; no firm D call. CDR3 loop: CASSPRLQETQYF. The DNA of the CDR3 is TGTGCCAGCTCACCACGTCTCCAAGAGACCCAGTACTTC.